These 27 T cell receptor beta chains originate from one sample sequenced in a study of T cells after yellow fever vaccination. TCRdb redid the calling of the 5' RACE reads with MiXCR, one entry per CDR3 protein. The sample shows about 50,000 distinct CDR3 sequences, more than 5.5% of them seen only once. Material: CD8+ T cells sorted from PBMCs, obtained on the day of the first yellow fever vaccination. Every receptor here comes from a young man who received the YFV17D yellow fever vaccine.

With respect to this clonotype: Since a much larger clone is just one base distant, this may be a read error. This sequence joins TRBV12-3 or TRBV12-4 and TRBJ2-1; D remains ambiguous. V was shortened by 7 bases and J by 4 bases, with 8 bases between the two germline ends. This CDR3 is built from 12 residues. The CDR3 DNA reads TGTGCCAGCAATCCTACATACAATGAGCAGTTCTTC. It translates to CASNPTYNEQFF.

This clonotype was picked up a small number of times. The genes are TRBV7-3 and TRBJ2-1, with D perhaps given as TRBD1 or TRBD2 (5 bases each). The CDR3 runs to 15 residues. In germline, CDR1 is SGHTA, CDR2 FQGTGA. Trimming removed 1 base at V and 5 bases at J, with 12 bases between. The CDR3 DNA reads TGTGCCAGCAGCTTAAGTGGGGGATATCACAATGAGCAGTTCTTC. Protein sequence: CASSLSGGYHNEQFF.

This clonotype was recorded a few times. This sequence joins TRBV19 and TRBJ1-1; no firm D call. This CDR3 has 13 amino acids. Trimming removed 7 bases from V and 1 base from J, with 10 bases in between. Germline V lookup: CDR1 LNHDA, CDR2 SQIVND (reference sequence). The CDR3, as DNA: TGTGCCAGTACGATTTGGGGGAACACTGAAGCTTTCTTT. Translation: CASTIWGNTEAFF.

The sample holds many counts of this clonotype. The CDR3 spells CASSIGQGGETQYF. The CDR3 DNA reads TGTGCCAGTAGTATTGGGCAGGGAGGAGAGACCCAGTACTTC. The V call is TRBV19, the J call TRBJ2-5; D may be TRBD2 (6 bases). The germline CDR1 and CDR2 sequences are LNHDA and SQIVND (reference sequence). V was clipped by 3 bases and J by 4 bases, with 12 bases between them. CDR3 size: 14 residues.

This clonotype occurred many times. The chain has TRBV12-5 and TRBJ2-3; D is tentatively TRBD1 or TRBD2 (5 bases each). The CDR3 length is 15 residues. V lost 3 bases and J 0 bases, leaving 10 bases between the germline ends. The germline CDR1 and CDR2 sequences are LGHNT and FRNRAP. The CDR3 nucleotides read TGTGCTAGTGGTTTAGGGACCTCTAGCACAGATACGCAGTATTTT. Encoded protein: CASGLGTSSTDTQYF.

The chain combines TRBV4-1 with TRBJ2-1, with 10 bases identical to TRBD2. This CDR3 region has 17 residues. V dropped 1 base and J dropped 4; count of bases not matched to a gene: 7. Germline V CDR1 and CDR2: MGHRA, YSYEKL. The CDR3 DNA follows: TGCGCCAGCAGCCAAGTGCTAGCGGGGGAGCGGTACAATGAGCAGTTCTTC. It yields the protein CASSQVLAGERYNEQFF.

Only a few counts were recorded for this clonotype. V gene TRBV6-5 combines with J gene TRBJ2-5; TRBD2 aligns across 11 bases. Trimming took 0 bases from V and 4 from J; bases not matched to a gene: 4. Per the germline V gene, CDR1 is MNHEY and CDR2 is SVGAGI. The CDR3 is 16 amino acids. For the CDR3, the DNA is TGTGCCAGCAGTTACTCGCCAGGGACTAGCGGAGAGACCCAGTACTTC. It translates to CASSYSPGTSGETQYF.

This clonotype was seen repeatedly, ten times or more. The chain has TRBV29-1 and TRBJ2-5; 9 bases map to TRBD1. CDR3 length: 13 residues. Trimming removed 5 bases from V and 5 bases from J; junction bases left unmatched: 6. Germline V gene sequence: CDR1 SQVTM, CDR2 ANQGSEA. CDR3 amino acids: CSVTTGGTETQYF. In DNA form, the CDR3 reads TGCAGCGTTACTACAGGGGGCACGGAGACCCAGTACTTC.

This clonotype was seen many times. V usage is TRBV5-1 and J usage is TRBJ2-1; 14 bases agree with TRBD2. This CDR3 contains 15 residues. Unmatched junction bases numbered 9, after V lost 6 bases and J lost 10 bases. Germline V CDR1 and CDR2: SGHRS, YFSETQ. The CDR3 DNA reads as TGCGCCAGCAAAAGGCCGGGACTAGCGGGGGCCGAGCAGTTCTTC. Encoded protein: CASKRPGLAGAEQFF. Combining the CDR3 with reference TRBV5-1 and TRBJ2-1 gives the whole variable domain KAGVTQTPRYLIKTRGQQVTLSCSPISGHRSVSWYQQTPGQGLQFLFEYFSETQRNKGNFPGRFSGRQFSNSRSEMNVSTLELGDSALYLCASKRPGLAGAEQFFGPGTRLTVL.

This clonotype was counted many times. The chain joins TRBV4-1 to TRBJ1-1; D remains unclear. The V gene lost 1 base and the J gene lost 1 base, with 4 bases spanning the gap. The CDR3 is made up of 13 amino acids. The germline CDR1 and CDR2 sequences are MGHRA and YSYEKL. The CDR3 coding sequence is TGCGCCAGCAGCCAAGGACAGAACACTGAAGCTTTCTTT. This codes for CASSQGQNTEAFF.

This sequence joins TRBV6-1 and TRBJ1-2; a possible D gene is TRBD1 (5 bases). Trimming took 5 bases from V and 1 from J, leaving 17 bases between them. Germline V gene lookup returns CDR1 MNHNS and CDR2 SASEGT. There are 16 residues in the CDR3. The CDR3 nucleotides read TGTGCCAGCAGTCCCCCCGGGACGGACTATAACTATGGCTACACCTTC. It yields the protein CASSPPGTDYNYGYTF.

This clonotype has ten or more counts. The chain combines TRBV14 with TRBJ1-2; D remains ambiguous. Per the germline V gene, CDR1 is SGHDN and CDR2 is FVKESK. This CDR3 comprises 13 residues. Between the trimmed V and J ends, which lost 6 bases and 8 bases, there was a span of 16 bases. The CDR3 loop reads CASSHDPLGGYTF. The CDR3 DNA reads TGTGCCAGCAGTCACGATCCTCTGGGCGGCTACACCTTC.

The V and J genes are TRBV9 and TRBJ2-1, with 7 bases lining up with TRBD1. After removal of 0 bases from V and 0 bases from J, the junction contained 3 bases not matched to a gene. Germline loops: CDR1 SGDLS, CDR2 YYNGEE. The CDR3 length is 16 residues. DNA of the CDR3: TGTGCCAGCAGCGTAGTGGACAGGACCTCCTACAATGAGCAGTTCTTC. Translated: CASSVVDRTSYNEQFF.

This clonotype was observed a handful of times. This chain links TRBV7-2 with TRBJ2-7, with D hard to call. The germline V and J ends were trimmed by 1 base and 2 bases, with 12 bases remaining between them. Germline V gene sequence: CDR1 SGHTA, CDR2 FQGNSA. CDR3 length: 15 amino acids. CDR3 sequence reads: CASSLGLGSAYEQYF. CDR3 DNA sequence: TGTGCCAGCAGCTTAGGTCTCGGCAGTGCCTACGAGCAGTACTTC.

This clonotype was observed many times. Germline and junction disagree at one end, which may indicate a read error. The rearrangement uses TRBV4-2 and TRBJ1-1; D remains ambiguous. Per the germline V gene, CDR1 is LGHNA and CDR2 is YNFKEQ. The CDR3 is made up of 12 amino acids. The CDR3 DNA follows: TGTGCCAGCAGCCAAGTCTTTGGGGAAGCTTTTTTT. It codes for CASSQVFGEAFF.

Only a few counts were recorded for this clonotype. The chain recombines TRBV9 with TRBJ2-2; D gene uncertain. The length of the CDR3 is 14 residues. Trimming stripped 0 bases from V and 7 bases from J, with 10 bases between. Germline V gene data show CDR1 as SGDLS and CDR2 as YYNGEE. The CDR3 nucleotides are TGTGCCAGCAGCGTAGCGCTAGTCCACGGGGAGCTGTTTTTT. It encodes CASSVALVHGELFF.

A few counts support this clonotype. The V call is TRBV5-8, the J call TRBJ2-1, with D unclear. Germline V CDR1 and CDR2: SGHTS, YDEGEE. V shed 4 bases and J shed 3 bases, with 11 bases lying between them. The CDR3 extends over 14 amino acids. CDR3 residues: CASSPGRLYNEQFF. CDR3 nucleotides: TGTGCCAGCAGCCCCGGGCGCCTCTACAATGAGCAGTTCTTC.

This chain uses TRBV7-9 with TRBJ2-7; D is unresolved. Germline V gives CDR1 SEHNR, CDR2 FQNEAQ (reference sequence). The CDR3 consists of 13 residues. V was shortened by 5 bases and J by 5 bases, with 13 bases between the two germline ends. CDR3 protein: CASSPVVRNEQYF. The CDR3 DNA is TGTGCCAGCAGCCCGGTCGTCAGAAACGAGCAGTACTTC.

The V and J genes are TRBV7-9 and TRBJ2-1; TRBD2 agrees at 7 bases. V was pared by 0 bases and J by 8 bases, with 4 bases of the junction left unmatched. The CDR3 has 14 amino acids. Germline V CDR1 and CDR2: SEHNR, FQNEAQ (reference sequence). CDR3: CASSLAGGKDEQFF. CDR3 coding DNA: TGTGCCAGCAGCTTAGCGGGGGGGAAGGATGAGCAGTTCTTC. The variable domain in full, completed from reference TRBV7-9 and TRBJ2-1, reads DTGVSQNPRHKITKRGQNVTFRCDPISEHNRLYWYRQTLGQGPEFLTYFQNEAQLEKSRLLSDRFSAERPKGSFSTLEIQRTEQGDSAMYLCASSLAGGKDEQFFGPGTRLTVL.

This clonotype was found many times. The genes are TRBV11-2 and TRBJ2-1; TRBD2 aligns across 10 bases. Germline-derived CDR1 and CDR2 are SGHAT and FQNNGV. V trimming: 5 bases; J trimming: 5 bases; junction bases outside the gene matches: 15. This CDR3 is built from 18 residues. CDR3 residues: CASSDTPGAGGPHNEQFF. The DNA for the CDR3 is TGTGCCAGCAGCGATACTCCGGGAGCGGGGGGGCCCCACAATGAGCAGTTCTTC.

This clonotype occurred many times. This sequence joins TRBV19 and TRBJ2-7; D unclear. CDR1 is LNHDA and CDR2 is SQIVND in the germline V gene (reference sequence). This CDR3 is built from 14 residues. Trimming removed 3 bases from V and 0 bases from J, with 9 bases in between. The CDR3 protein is CASSMFGTSYEQYF. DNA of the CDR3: TGTGCCAGTAGTATGTTTGGCACCTCCTACGAGCAGTACTTC.

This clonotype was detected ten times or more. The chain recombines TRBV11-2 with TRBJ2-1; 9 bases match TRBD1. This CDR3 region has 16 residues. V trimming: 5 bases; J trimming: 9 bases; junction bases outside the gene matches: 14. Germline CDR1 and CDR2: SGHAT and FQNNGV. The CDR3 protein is CASSLSYRGPQGEQFF. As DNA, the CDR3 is TGTGCCAGCAGCCTCAGCTACAGGGGGCCTCAGGGTGAGCAGTTCTTC. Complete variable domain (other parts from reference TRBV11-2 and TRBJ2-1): EAGVAQSPRYKIIEKRQSVAFWCNPISGHATLYWYQQILGQGPKLLIQFQNNGVVDDSQLPKDRFSAERLKGVDSTLKIQPAKLEDSAVYLCASSLSYRGPQGEQFFGPGTRLTVL.

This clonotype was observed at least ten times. DNA for the CDR3: TGCGCCAGCAGCTTGGGCATCCAAGAGACCCAGTACTTC. Residues: CASSLGIQETQYF. The J gene is TRBJ2-5, the V gene TRBV5-1; D is ambiguous. The germline V gene has CDR1 SGHRS and CDR2 YFSETQ. This CDR3 has 13 amino acids. V dropped 0 bases and J dropped 1 base, with 4 bases sitting between them.

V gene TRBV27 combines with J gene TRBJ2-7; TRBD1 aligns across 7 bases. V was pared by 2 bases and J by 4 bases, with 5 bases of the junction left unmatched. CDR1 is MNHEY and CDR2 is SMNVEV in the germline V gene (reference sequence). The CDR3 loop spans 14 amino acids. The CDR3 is CASSLDEGAYEQYF. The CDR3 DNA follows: TGTGCCAGCAGTTTAGACGAGGGGGCATACGAGCAGTACTTC.

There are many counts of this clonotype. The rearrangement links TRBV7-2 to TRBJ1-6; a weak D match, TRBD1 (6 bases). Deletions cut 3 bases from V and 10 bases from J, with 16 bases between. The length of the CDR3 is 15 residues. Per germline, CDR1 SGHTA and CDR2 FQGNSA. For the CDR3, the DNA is TGTGCCAGCAGCTTTCTTAGGGGGAAGGAATCACCCCTCCACTTT. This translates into CASSFLRGKESPLHF.

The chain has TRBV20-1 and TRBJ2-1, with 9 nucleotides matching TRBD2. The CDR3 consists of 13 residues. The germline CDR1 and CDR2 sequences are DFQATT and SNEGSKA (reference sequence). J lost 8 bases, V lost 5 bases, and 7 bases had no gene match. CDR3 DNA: TGCAGTGCTGCGGCGGGGGGGCCGCATGAGCAGTTCTTC. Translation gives CSAAAGGPHEQFF.

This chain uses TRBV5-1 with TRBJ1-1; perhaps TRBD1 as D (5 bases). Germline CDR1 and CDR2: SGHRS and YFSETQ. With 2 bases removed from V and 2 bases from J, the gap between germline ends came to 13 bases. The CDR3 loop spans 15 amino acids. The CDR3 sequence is CASSLKAGINTEAFF. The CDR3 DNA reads TGCGCCAGCAGCTTAAAGGCAGGGATAAACACTGAAGCTTTCTTT.